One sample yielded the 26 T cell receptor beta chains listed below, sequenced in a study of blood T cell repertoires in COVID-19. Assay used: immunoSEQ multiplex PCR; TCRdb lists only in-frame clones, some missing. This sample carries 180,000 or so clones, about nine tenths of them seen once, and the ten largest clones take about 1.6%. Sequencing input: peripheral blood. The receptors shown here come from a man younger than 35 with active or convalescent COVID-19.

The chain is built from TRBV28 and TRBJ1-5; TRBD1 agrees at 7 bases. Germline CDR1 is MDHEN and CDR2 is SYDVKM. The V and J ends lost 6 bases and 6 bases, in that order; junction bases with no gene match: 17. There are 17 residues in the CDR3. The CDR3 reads CASRWGVTGDSRQPQHF. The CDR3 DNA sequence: TGTGCCAGCAGGTGGGGGGTAACAGGGGATTCGCGTCAGCCCCAGCATTTT.

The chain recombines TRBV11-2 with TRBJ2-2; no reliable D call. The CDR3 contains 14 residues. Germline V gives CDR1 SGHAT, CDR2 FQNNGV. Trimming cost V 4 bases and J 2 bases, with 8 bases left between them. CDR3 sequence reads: CASSYIINTGELFF. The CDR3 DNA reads TGTGCCAGCAGCTATATAATAAACACCGGGGAGCTGTTTTTT.

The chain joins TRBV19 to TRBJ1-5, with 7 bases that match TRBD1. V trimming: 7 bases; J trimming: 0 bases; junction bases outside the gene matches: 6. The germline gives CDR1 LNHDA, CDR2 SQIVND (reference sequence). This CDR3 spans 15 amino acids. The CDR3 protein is CASTPRGDSNQPQHF. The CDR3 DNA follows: TGTGCCAGTACCCCCAGGGGGGATAGCAATCAGCCCCAGCATTTT.

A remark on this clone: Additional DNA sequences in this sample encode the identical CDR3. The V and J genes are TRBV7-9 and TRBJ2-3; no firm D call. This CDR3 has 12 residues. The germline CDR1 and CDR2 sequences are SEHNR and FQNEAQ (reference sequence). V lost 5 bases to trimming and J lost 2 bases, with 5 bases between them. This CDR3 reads CASSSSTDTQYF. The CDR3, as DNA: TGTGCCAGCAGCAGCTCCACAGATACGCAGTATTTT.

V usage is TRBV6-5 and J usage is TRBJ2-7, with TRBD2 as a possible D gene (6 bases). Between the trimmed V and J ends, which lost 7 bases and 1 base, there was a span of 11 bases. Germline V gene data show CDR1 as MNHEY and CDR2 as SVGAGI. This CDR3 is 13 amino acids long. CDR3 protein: CASTSEGSYEQYF. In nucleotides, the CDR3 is TGTGCCAGCACTTCGGAGGGTTCCTACGAGCAGTACTTC.

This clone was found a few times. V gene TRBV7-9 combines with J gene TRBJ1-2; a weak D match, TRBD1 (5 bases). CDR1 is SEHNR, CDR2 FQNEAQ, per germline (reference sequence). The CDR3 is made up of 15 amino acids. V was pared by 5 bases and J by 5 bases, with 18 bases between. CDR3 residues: CASSVVTEGLYGYTF. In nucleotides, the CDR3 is TGTGCCAGCAGCGTGGTAACGGAGGGACTTTATGGCTACACCTTC.

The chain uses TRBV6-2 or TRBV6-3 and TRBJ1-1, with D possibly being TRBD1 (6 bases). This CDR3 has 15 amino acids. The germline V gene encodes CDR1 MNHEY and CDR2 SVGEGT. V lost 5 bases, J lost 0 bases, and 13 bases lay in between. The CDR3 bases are TGTGCCAGCAGTCCCGGACAGCTGATGAACACTGAAGCTTTCTTT. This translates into CASSPGQLMNTEAFF.

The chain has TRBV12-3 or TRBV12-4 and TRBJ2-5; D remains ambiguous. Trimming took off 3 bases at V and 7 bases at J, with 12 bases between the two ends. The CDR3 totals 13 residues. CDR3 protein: CASSFGPPGTQYF. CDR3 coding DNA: TGTGCCAGCAGTTTTGGGCCCCCCGGGACCCAGTACTTC.

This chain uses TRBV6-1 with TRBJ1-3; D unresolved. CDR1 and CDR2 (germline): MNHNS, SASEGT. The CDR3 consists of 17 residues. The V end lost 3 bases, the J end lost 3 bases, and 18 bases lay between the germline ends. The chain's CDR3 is CASSDYGAVSNGNTIYF. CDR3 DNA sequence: TGTGCCAGCAGTGATTATGGCGCGGTATCAAATGGAAACACCATATATTTT.

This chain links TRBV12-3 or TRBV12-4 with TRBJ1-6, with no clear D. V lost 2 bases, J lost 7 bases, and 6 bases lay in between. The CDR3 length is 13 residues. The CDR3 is CASSLSGNSPLHF. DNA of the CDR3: TGTGCCAGCAGTTTATCGGGGAATTCACCCCTCCACTTT.

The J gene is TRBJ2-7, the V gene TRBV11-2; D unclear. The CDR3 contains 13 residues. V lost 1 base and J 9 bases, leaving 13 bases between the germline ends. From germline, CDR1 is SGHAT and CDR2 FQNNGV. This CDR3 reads CASSLGRLTWQYF. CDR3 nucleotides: TGTGCCAGCAGCTTAGGTCGGTTAACTTGGCAGTACTTC.

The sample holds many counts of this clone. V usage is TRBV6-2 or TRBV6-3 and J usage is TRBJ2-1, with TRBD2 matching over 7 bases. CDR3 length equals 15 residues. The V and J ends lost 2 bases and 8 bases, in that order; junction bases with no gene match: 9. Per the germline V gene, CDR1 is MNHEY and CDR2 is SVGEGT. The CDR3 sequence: CASSYTPGEGHEQFF. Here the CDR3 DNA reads TGTGCCAGCAGTTACACCCCGGGGGAGGGCCATGAGCAGTTCTTC.

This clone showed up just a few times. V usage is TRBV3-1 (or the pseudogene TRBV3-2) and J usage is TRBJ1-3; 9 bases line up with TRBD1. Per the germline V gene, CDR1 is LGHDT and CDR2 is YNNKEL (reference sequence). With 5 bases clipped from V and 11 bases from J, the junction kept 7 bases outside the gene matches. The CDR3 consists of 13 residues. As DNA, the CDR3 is TGTGCCAGCAGCGGGGACAGGGAGATCGCCATATATTTT. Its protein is CASSGDREIAIYF.

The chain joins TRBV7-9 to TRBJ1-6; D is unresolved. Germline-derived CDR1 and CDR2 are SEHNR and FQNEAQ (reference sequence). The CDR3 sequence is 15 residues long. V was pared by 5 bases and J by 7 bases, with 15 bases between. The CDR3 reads CASSPGWQQNSPLHF. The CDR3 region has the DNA TGTGCCAGCAGCCCCGGGTGGCAGCAAAATTCACCCCTCCACTTT.

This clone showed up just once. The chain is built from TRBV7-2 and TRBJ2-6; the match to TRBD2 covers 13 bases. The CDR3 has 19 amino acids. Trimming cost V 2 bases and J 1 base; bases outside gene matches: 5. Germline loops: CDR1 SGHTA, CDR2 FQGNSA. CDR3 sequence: CASSLQRLAGGSGANVLTF. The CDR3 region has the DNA TGTGCCAGCAGCTTACAAAGACTAGCGGGAGGTTCTGGGGCCAACGTCCTGACTTTC.

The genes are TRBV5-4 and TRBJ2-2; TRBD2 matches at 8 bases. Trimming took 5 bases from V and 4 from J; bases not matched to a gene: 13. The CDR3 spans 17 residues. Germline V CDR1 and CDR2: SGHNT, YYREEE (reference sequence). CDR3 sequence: CASRRLAAGGSTGELFF. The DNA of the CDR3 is TGTGCCAGCAGGCGCTTAGCCGCGGGAGGTTCCACCGGGGAGCTGTTTTTT.

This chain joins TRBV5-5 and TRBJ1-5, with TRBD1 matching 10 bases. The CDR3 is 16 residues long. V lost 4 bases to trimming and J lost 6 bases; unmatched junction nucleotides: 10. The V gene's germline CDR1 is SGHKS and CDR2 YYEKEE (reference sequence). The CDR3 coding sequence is TGTGCCAGCAGCCCGAAGGGACAGGGGTTCGGTCAGCCCCAGCATTTT. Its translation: CASSPKGQGFGQPQHF.

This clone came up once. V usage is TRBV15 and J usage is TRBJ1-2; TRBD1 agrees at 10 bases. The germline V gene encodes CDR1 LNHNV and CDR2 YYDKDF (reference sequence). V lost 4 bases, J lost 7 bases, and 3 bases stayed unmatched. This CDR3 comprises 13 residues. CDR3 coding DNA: TGTGCCACCAGCATAGACAGGGGGCTTGGCTACACCTTC. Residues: CATSIDRGLGYTF. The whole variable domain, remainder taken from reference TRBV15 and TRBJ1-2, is DAMVIQNPRYQVTQFGKPVTLSCSQTLNHNVMYWYQQKSSQAPKLLFHYYDKDFNNEADTPDNFQSRRPNTSFCFLDIRSPGLGDTAMYLCATSIDRGLGYTFGSGTRLTVV.

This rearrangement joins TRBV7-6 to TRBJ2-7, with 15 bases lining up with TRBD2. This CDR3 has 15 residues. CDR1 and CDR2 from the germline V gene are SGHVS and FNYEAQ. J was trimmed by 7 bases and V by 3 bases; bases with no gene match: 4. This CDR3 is CASSFGTSGGREQYF. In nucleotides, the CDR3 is TGTGCCAGCAGCTTCGGGACTAGCGGGGGGCGTGAGCAGTACTTC.

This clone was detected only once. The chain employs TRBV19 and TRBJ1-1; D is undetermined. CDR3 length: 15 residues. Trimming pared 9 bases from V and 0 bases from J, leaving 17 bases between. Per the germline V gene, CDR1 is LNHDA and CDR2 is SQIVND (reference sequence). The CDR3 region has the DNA TGTGCCAGCAGTCTGGCAAGGAGGATGAACACTGAAGCTTTCTTT. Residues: CASSLARRMNTEAFF.

The CDR3 bases are TGTGCCTGCCGATCCAAGGACAGGGCTCCTGGCTACACCTTC. It encodes CACRSKDRAPGYTF. The rearrangement links TRBV30 to TRBJ1-2, with TRBD1 matching 8 bases. Germline loops: CDR1 GTSNPN, CDR2 SVGIG (reference sequence). The CDR3 sequence is 14 residues long. J was trimmed by 7 bases and V by 6 bases; bases with no gene match: 13.

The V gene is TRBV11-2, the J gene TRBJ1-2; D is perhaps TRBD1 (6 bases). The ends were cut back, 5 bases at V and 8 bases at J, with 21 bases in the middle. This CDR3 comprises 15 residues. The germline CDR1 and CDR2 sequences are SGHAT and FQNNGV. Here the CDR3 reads CASSVQGGGARGYTF. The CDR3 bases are TGTGCCAGCAGCGTCCAGGGCGGGGGGGCTCGAGGCTACACCTTC. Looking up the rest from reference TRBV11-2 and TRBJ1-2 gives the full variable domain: EAGVAQSPRYKIIEKRQSVAFWCNPISGHATLYWYQQILGQGPKLLIQFQNNGVVDDSQLPKDRFSAERLKGVDSTLKIQPAKLEDSAVYLCASSVQGGGARGYTFGSGTRLTVV.

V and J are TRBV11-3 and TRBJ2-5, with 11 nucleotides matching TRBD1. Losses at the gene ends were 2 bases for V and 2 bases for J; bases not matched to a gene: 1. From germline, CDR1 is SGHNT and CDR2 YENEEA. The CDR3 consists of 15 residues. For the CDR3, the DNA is TGTGCCAGCAGCTTAAGGGACAGGGGGCAAGAGACCCAGTACTTC. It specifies CASSLRDRGQETQYF.

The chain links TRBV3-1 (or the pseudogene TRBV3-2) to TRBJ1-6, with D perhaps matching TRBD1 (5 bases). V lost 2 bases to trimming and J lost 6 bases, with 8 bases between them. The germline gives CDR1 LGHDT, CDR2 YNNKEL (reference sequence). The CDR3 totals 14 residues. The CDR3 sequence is CASSQRRVNSPLHF. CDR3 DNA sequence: TGTGCCAGCAGCCAACGCAGGGTTAATTCACCCCTCCACTTT.

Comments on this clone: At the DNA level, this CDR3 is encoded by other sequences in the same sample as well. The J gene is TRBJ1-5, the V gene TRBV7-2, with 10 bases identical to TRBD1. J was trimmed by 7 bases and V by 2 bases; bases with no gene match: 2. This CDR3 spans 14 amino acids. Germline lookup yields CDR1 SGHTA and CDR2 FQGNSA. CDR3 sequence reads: CASSLRTGGQPQHF. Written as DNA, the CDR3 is TGTGCCAGCAGCTTACGGACAGGGGGACAGCCCCAGCATTTT.

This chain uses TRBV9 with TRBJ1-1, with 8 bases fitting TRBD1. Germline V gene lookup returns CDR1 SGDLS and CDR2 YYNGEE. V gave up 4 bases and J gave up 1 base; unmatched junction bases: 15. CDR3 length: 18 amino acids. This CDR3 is CASSLTIGQGMGNTEAFF. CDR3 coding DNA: TGTGCCAGCAGCCTAACAATAGGACAGGGAATGGGGAACACTGAAGCTTTCTTT.